The clone carrying this T cell receptor (beta chain) came up many times. Its antigen is still unknown. TCRdb redid the calling of the 5' RACE reads with MiXCR, one entry per CDR3 protein. The table records 85,000 to 130,000 distinct CDR3 sequences, approximately 13% of them present only once. The data stem from a study of T-cell memory formation after mild COVID-19. The CDR3 consists of 16 residues. Trimming shortened V by 0 bases and J by 0 bases, and 12 bases separated the two germline ends. Looked up from germline, CDR1 is DFQATT and CDR2 is SNEGSKA (reference sequence). General study points: Clones that shrank (day 15 to 85) were balanced CD4/CD8, whereas later expanders leaned CD4+. Cross-reactive memory seemingly joined, as some responding clones were found in pre-infection memory.

The receptor's source is an adult woman who had mild COVID-19 (a few samples of this study predate the infection). Cell type and time point are not known. The chain has TRBV20-1 and TRBJ1-5; D ambiguous. Sample: PBMCs or a T cell subset sorted from them (not recorded which). CDR3 amino acids: CSAREIDVYSNQPQHF. CDR3 DNA: TGCAGTGCTAGAGAGATCGACGTGTATAGCAATCAGCCCCAGCATTTT.